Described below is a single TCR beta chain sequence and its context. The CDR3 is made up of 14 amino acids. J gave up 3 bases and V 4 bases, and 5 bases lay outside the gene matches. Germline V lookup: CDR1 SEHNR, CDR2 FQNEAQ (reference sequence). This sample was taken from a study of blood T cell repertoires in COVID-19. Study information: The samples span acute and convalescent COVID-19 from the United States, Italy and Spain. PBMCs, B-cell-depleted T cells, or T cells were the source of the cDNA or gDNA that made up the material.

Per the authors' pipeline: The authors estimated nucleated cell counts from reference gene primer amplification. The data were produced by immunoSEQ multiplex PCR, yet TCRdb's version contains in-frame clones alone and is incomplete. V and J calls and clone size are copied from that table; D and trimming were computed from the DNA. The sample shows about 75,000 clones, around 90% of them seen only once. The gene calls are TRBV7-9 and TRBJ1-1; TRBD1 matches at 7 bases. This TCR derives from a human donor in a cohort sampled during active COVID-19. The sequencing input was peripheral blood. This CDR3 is CASSSDRVDTEAFF. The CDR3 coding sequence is TGTGCCAGCAGCTCTGACAGGGTAGACACTGAAGCTTTCTTT.